The 32 T cell receptor beta chains below all came from one sample that was sequenced in a study of T cells expressing NK-cell markers. TCRdb re-called the 5' RACE reads; one entry per CDR3 protein, DNA not given. The sample table sets out under 500,000 distinct CDR3 sequences. The specimen sequenced was blood T cells: a sorted CD56 or NKG2C T cell subset, CD4+ or CD8+ T cells, or bulk PBMC T cells (not recorded which). All receptors derive from a woman between 18 and 70 years old in good health.

The chain couples TRBV6-1 to TRBJ2-2. Germline V CDR1 and CDR2: MNHNS, SASEGT. This CDR3 has 15 residues. CDR3 protein: CASNPLRPYTGELFF.

The rearrangement links TRBV9 to TRBJ2-5; TCRdb outputs TRBD1, but without DNA this stays unchecked. Looked up from germline, CDR1 is SGDLS and CDR2 is YYNGEE. The CDR3 extends over 17 amino acids. The CDR3 spells CASSVSTGKWHQETQYF.

CDR3: CSARDRLAGEEETQYF. V usage is TRBV20-1 and J usage is TRBJ2-5; the D call from TCRdb, TRBD2, cannot be confirmed without DNA. This CDR3 region has 16 residues. The V gene's germline CDR1 is DFQATT and CDR2 SNEGSKA (reference sequence).

The genes are TRBV9 and TRBJ2-1; the TCRdb D gene call, TRBD1, has no DNA to confirm it. The germline V gene has CDR1 SGDLS and CDR2 YYNGEE. The CDR3 loop spans 17 amino acids. The CDR3 sequence: CASSVAGTPSSYNEQFF. Based on the CDR3 plus reference TRBV9 and TRBJ2-1, the full variable domain is DSGVTQTPKHLITATGQRVTLRCSPRSGDLSVYWYQQSLDQGLQFLIQYYNGEERAKGNILERFSAQQFPDLHSELNLSSLELGDSALYFCASSVAGTPSSYNEQFFGPGTRLTVL.

The genes are TRBV12-3 or TRBV12-4 and TRBJ2-6. The CDR3 spans 15 residues. The CDR3 here is CATHLAIPGANVLTF.

The chain is built from TRBV6-5 and TRBJ1-2; lacking DNA, the TRBD1 call made by TCRdb goes unchecked. The CDR3 length is 14 residues. The germline V gene encodes CDR1 MNHEY and CDR2 SVGAGI. CDR3 region: CASSYSGQPYGYTF.

The V call is TRBV12-3 or TRBV12-4, the J call TRBJ2-7. This CDR3 spans 12 amino acids. The CDR3 protein is CASSFGLYEQYF.

V gene TRBV24-1 combines with J gene TRBJ2-1. This CDR3 spans 13 amino acids. Germline-derived CDR1 and CDR2 are KGHDR and SFDVKD. The CDR3 spells CATSADYYNEQFF.

This chain links TRBV9 with TRBJ1-5; TCRdb calls TRBD1, which cannot be checked without DNA. Germline CDR1 is SGDLS and CDR2 is YYNGEE. This CDR3 spans 14 amino acids. The CDR3 here is CASSVGGQTQPQHF.

The V gene is TRBV29-1, the J gene TRBJ1-2. The CDR3 runs to 12 residues. Germline V lookup: CDR1 SQVTM, CDR2 ANQGSEA. The CDR3 is CSVDMVALGYTF.

The V and J genes are TRBV24-1 and TRBJ2-1; TCRdb outputs TRBD2, but without DNA this stays unchecked. Germline V gives CDR1 KGHDR, CDR2 SFDVKD. The CDR3 has 16 residues. This chain's CDR3 is CATSDYGTSGYNEQFF.

The V and J genes are TRBV12-3 or TRBV12-4 and TRBJ1-5. The length of the CDR3 is 14 residues. The CDR3 sequence: CASSLDRLYQPQHF.

The chain employs TRBV15 and TRBJ1-5. Germline V CDR1 and CDR2: LNHNV, YYDKDF (reference sequence). The CDR3 runs 14 residues. The CDR3 sequence: CATSRDSGSQPQHF.

The gene calls are TRBV12-3 or TRBV12-4 and TRBJ2-3; TCRdb lists TRBD1, though no DNA is available to test this call. The CDR3 is made up of 14 amino acids. CDR3 loop: CASSRTGFTDTQYF.

The rearrangement joins TRBV19 to TRBJ1-1. Germline V gene sequence: CDR1 LNHDA, CDR2 SQIVND (reference sequence). This CDR3 has 13 residues. This chain's CDR3 is CATRTPAWTEAFF.

The chain links TRBV5-5 to TRBJ2-3; TCRdb selects TRBD1, and the lack of DNA leaves this call unchecked. In germline, CDR1 is SGHKS, CDR2 YYEKEE (reference sequence). The CDR3 runs 14 residues. Here the CDR3 reads CASSTGGSTDTQYF.

The chain uses TRBV20-1 and TRBJ1-1. The CDR3 sequence is 12 residues long. From germline, CDR1 is DFQATT and CDR2 SNEGSKA (reference sequence). This CDR3 reads CSAPNGNTEAFF.

The chain employs TRBV7-2 and TRBJ2-4; the TCRdb D gene call, TRBD1, has no DNA to confirm it. The CDR3 length is 13 residues. CDR1 is SGHTA, CDR2 FQGNSA, per germline. The chain's CDR3 is CASSQGGGGIQYF.

The chain combines TRBV20-1 with TRBJ2-1; TCRdb calls TRBD2, which cannot be checked without DNA. CDR1 DFQATT and CDR2 SNEGSKA come from the germline V gene (reference sequence). The CDR3 has 14 amino acids. The CDR3 spells CSAKLAGDRNEQFF.

The rearrangement links TRBV27 to TRBJ2-1. The CDR3 loop spans 13 amino acids. Looked up from germline, CDR1 is MNHEY and CDR2 is SMNVEV (reference sequence). CDR3 sequence: CASSREFLNEQFF.

The chain has TRBV14 and TRBJ1-1; TCRdb lists TRBD1, though no DNA is available to test this call. This CDR3 region has 15 residues. The V gene's germline CDR1 is SGHDN and CDR2 FVKESK. CDR3 sequence reads: CASSHWTGVSTEAFF.

The rearrangement uses TRBV7-2 and TRBJ2-7; the D call of TRBD1 rests on TCRdb alone, since no DNA is present to check it. Germline assignment: CDR1 SGHTA and CDR2 FQGNSA. The CDR3 is 14 residues long. CDR3 loop: CASSLDRANDEQYF. Full variable domain (rest looked up from reference TRBV7-2 and TRBJ2-7): GAGVSQSPSNKVTEKGKDVELRCDPISGHTALYWYRQSLGQGLEFLIYFQGNSAPDKSGLPSDRFSAERTGGSVSTLTIQRTQQEDSAVYLCASSLDRANDEQYFGPGTRLTVT.

CDR3 sequence reads: CASSPGLASNYNEQFF. This chain uses TRBV7-9 with TRBJ2-1; TCRdb's D gene call, TRBD2, goes unchecked for lack of DNA. Germline V gene data show CDR1 as SEHNR and CDR2 as FQNEAQ (reference sequence). There are 16 residues in the CDR3.

V usage is TRBV10-1 and J usage is TRBJ2-3; TCRdb designates TRBD1, a call that cannot be tested without DNA. From germline, CDR1 is WNHNN and CDR2 SYGVQD (reference sequence). The CDR3 extends over 16 amino acids. This chain's CDR3 is CASSESRGASTDTQYF.

The V and J genes are TRBV12-3 or TRBV12-4 and TRBJ2-1; without DNA, the TCRdb call of TRBD1 cannot be checked. The CDR3 is made up of 13 amino acids. Here the CDR3 reads CASRISGTNEQFF.

The rearrangement uses TRBV5-5 and TRBJ1-1; TCRdb's D call of TRBD1 is untestable without DNA. Germline values: CDR1 SGHKS, CDR2 YYEKEE (reference sequence). CDR3 size: 13 residues. The CDR3 is CASSVGGFPEAFF.

This sequence joins TRBV19 and TRBJ2-1. This CDR3 spans 16 amino acids. Germline V gives CDR1 LNHDA, CDR2 SQIVND (reference sequence). CDR3 in amino acids: CASSIATSSSYNEQFF.

This chain joins TRBV4-3 and TRBJ1-5; there is no DNA to check the TCRdb D call of TRBD1. CDR1 LGHNA and CDR2 YSLEER come from the germline V gene. CDR3 size: 15 residues. The CDR3 spells CASSQDLAGGQPQHF.

The chain uses TRBV2 and TRBJ2-1; no DNA is available, so the TRBD1 call from TCRdb remains unchecked. CDR3 size: 13 residues. The V gene's germline CDR1 is SNHLY and CDR2 FYNNEI. CDR3 protein: CAGDRDNYNEQFF.

V gene TRBV5-6 combines with J gene TRBJ2-7; TCRdb picks TRBD2, but there is no DNA to check that call. This CDR3 is 15 amino acids long. Germline-derived CDR1 and CDR2 are SGHDT and YYEEEE. CDR3 amino acids: CASSLVRAYDGEQYF.

The chain employs TRBV24-1 and TRBJ2-3; TCRdb's assignment of TRBD1 cannot be checked, as there is no DNA. Germline assignment: CDR1 KGHDR and CDR2 SFDVKD. This CDR3 has 16 residues. This CDR3 is CATSDPIGTGRDTQYF.

The chain's CDR3 is CASSKALTGVLFGANVLTF. The chain has TRBV21-1 and TRBJ2-6; TCRdb gives TRBD1 as the D gene, but with no DNA this cannot be confirmed. TRBV21-1 counts as a pseudogene. This CDR3 is 19 amino acids long.